These 19 T cell receptor beta chains originate from one sample sequenced in a study of T cell repertoires in cytomegalovirus infection. No antigen has been identified for these receptors. TCRdb re-called the reads through MiXCR, storing one row per CDR3 protein. The sample holds roughly 160,000 distinct CDR3 sequences, about a fifth seen once. The source was CD8+ T cells from cultured PBMCs, collected from culture after CMV antigen stimulation. The receptors shown here come from a human donor in good health (CMV status not recorded). Some clones in this sample may be carry-over from other donors' samples.

The sample holds a few counts of this clonotype. This chain connects TRBV2 to TRBJ1-6; weak D call: TRBD1 (5 bases). Per the germline V gene, CDR1 is SNHLY and CDR2 is FYNNEI. The CDR3 is 13 amino acids. V lost 8 bases and J lost 7, with 12 bases in between. CDR3 loop: CASWGGLNSPLHF. CDR3 nucleotides: TGTGCCAGCTGGGGGGGTTTGAATTCACCCCTCCACTTT.

The CDR3 nucleotides read TGTGCCAGCAGTATACAGGGTTATAGCAATCAGCCCCAGCATTTT. It is translated as CASSIQGYSNQPQHF. V is TRBV27 and J is TRBJ1-5; possible D gene TRBD1, 6 bases. The V and J ends lost 5 bases and 0 bases respectively, with 11 bases between them. The CDR3 is made up of 15 amino acids. Germline values: CDR1 MNHEY, CDR2 SMNVEV (reference sequence).

V is TRBV10-3 and J is TRBJ2-3, with D possibly matching TRBD1 (5 bases). Trimming took 5 bases from V and 1 from J, leaving 7 bases between them. The CDR3 is made up of 13 amino acids. In germline, CDR1 is ENHRY, CDR2 SYGVKD. The CDR3 DNA reads TGTGCCATCAGTAAGACAGGCACAGATACGCAGTATTTT. It encodes CAISKTGTDTQYF.

There are a few counts of this clonotype. The chain carries TRBV7-9 and TRBJ1-1; D remains ambiguous. Deletions cut 0 bases from V and 11 bases from J, with 19 bases between. CDR1 is SEHNR, CDR2 FQNEAQ, per germline (reference sequence). CDR3 length equals 15 residues. The CDR3 DNA reads as TGTGCCAGCAGCTTAGCTCGGGCTGAGACTGGTATTGCTTTCTTT. Its translation is CASSLARAETGIAFF.

This chain uses TRBV11-2 with TRBJ1-1, with D maybe TRBD1 (6 bases). CDR3 size: 15 residues. Trimming shortened V by 5 bases and J by 3 bases, and 16 bases separated the two germline ends. The germline gives CDR1 SGHAT, CDR2 FQNNGV. CDR3 DNA sequence: TGTGCCAGCAGCGCGTCACAGGGTCCGCACACTGAAGCTTTCTTT. This codes for CASSASQGPHTEAFF. Variable domain in full (rest from reference TRBV11-2 and TRBJ1-1): EAGVAQSPRYKIIEKRQSVAFWCNPISGHATLYWYQQILGQGPKLLIQFQNNGVVDDSQLPKDRFSAERLKGVDSTLKIQPAKLEDSAVYLCASSASQGPHTEAFFGQGTRLTVV.

The chain joins TRBV4-1 to TRBJ2-7; 13 nucleotides line up with TRBD2. This CDR3 region has 15 residues. The ends lost 5 bases at V and 2 bases at J; junction bases unmatched: 3. CDR1 is MGHRA and CDR2 is YSYEKL in the germline V gene. In DNA, the CDR3 is TGCGCCAGCAGCTTCGGGACTAGCGGGACCTACGAGCAGTACGTC. Translated, it gives CASSFGTSGTYEQYV.

This clonotype turned up a few times. CDR3 sequence reads: CASSLTGSSQPQHF. As DNA, the CDR3 is TGTGCCAGTAGTCTAACAGGGTCTAGTCAGCCCCAGCATTTT. The chain combines TRBV19 with TRBJ1-5, with D perhaps TRBD1 (6 bases). The V and J ends lost 5 bases and 6 bases respectively, with 14 bases between them. The germline V gene encodes CDR1 LNHDA and CDR2 SQIVND (reference sequence). The CDR3 loop spans 14 amino acids. The full variable domain, completed using reference TRBV19 and TRBJ1-5, is DGGITQSPKYLFRKEGQNVTLSCEQNLNHDAMYWYRQDPGQGLRLIYYSQIVNDFQKGDIAEGYSVSREKKESFPLTVTSAQKNPTAFYLCASSLTGSSQPQHFGDGTRLSIL.

The V call is TRBV7-8, the J call TRBJ1-2; D gene unclear. From germline, CDR1 is SGHVS and CDR2 FQNEAQ. V was clipped by 4 bases and J by 1 base, with 13 bases between them. The CDR3 runs 15 residues. CDR3 sequence reads: CASSSREEFNYGYTF. In DNA form, the CDR3 reads TGTGCCAGCAGCTCCCGGGAGGAATTTAACTATGGCTACACCTTC.

This sequence joins TRBV7-2 and TRBJ2-2; possible D gene TRBD1, 6 bases. Trimming shortened V by 7 bases and J by 5 bases, and 11 bases separated the two germline ends. The CDR3 contains 13 residues. Germline loops: CDR1 SGHTA, CDR2 FQGNSA. CDR3 residues: CASIARGTGELFF. Written as DNA, the CDR3 is TGTGCCAGCATCGCTAGGGGGACCGGGGAGCTGTTTTTT.

This chain uses TRBV7-2 with TRBJ1-1, with 8 bases lining up with TRBD1. Trimming took 4 bases from V and 4 from J; bases not matched to a gene: 8. Per the germline V gene, CDR1 is SGHTA and CDR2 is FQGNSA. CDR3 size: 15 residues. The CDR3 DNA is TGTGCCAGCAGCTCGTTGACAGGGGTGTTCACTGAAGCTTTCTTT. This codes for CASSSLTGVFTEAFF.

This clonotype was recorded a few times. This chain links TRBV5-6 with TRBJ2-4; TRBD2 might be the D (5 bases). CDR1 is SGHDT and CDR2 is YYEEEE in the germline V gene. The ends were cut back, 0 bases at V and 9 bases at J, with 7 bases in the middle. This CDR3 region has 12 residues. CDR3 sequence (DNA): TGTGCCAGCAGCTTGGACGAGGGCATTCAGTACTTC. Residues: CASSLDEGIQYF.

The rearrangement uses TRBV4-1 and TRBJ1-3; D unresolved. CDR1 and CDR2 (germline): MGHRA, YSYEKL. CDR3 size: 15 residues. Trimming removed 0 bases at V and 0 bases at J, with 6 bases between. The CDR3 loop reads CASSQEDYSGNTIYF. DNA for the CDR3: TGCGCCAGCAGCCAAGAGGATTACTCTGGAAACACCATATATTTT.

The chain carries TRBV6-2 or TRBV6-3 and TRBJ2-1; 12 bases agree with TRBD2. Germline CDR1 reads MNHEY; CDR2 reads SVGEGT. The CDR3 is 19 residues long. V gave up 0 bases and J gave up 3 bases; unmatched junction bases: 9. DNA of the CDR3: TGTGCCAGCAGTTACTCTATCCCTAGCGGGGGGGCCGTCTACAATGAGCAGTTCTTC. Translation gives CASSYSIPSGGAVYNEQFF.

The chain carries TRBV4-1 and TRBJ2-1; D remains ambiguous. The CDR3 covers 14 residues. Germline V CDR1 and CDR2: MGHRA, YSYEKL. With 2 bases removed from V and 8 bases from J, the gap between germline ends came to 13 bases. In DNA, the CDR3 is TGCGCCAGCAGCCAATACGACGGAGACCATGAGCAGTTCTTC. Its protein product is CASSQYDGDHEQFF.

The V and J genes are TRBV9 and TRBJ2-5; the match to TRBD1 covers 11 bases. The CDR3 loop spans 15 amino acids. Germline CDR1 is SGDLS and CDR2 is YYNGEE. Losses at the gene ends were 2 bases for V and 2 bases for J; bases not matched to a gene: 2. This chain's CDR3 is CASSVGTGGQETQYF. In DNA, the CDR3 is TGTGCCAGCAGCGTTGGGACAGGGGGACAAGAGACCCAGTACTTC.

This clonotype has more than one count but fewer than ten. The chain couples TRBV6-2 or TRBV6-3 to TRBJ2-5; the match to TRBD1 covers 7 bases. The J segment lost 5 bases and the V segment lost 3 bases, leaving 9 bases of the junction unmatched. The CDR3 has 15 amino acids. The V gene's germline CDR1 is MNHEY and CDR2 SVGEGT. The CDR3 bases are TGTGCCAGCAGTTATCGACAGGGTGGCTGGGAGACCCAGTACTTC. This codes for CASSYRQGGWETQYF.

V usage is TRBV7-6 and J usage is TRBJ1-1; TRBD1 matches at 8 bases. In germline, CDR1 is SGHVS, CDR2 FNYEAQ. The CDR3 consists of 14 residues. V shed 6 bases and J 1 base; nucleotides not matched to a gene: 4. The CDR3 protein is CASRAGTGNTEAFF. CDR3 sequence (DNA): TGTGCCAGCAGAGCCGGGACAGGGAACACTGAAGCTTTCTTT.

The chain uses TRBV10-2 and TRBJ1-3, with D tentatively TRBD1 (5 bases). There are 16 residues in the CDR3. Germline V gene data show CDR1 as WSHSY and CDR2 as SAAADI. V was shortened by 5 bases and J by 3 bases, with 17 bases between the two germline ends. As DNA, the CDR3 is TGCGCCAGCAGTTATCCCGGGCAGGGAAGTGGAAACACCATATATTTT. Its translation is CASSYPGQGSGNTIYF.

This clonotype was seen a handful of times. The chain recombines TRBV10-3 with TRBJ2-7; D may be TRBD1 (6 bases). The CDR3 contains 14 residues. The V gene lost 2 bases and the J gene lost 4 bases, with 12 bases spanning the gap. Germline V gives CDR1 ENHRY, CDR2 SYGVKD. CDR3: CAISELGTTYEQYF. DNA for the CDR3: TGTGCCATCAGTGAGCTCGGGACAACGTACGAGCAGTACTTC.